This T cell receptor beta chain was found in a study of cytomegalovirus exposure and HLA in healthy donors. Study-level findings and limits: Beyond CMV serostatus, there was no information to go on about immune exposure.

The V gene end was trimmed by 7 bases and the J gene end by 5 bases; junction bases not matched to a gene: 2. Germline V gene data show CDR1 as SGHRS and CDR2 as YFSETQ. The CDR3 has 11 amino acids. Amplification used 60 Vbeta primers and 13 Jbeta primers. Some clones are missing from TCRdb's copy, which holds only in-frame ones; the method was immunoSEQ multiplex PCR. The sample has roughly 160,000 clones; around 85% are singletons. Of note for this clone: The antigen is unknown.

Sequencing was performed on PBMCs. This sequence originates from a boy aged 2 to 10 in good health and CMV-seronegative. The rearrangement uses TRBV5-1 and TRBJ2-5; TRBD2 matches 7 bases. CDR3 nucleotide sequence: TGCGCCAGCGGGGAGGGGGAGACCCAGTACTTC. This sequence encodes CASGEGETQYF.